This TCR beta chain was sequenced in a study of T cell responses to AZD1222 COVID-19 vaccine. General study points: Compared with day 0, the breadth and depth of the Spike-specific TCR repertoire rose significantly after two doses of AZD1222.

TCRdb's copy holds only in-frame clones and misses some; the assay was immunoSEQ multiplex PCR. Among some 130,000 clones listed, over 65% were seen once. The ends lost 2 bases at V and 5 bases at J; junction bases unmatched: 7. This CDR3 is built from 16 residues. Germline V gene data show CDR1 as SGDLS and CDR2 as YYNGEE. In the case of this clone: The antigen is undetermined.

The J gene is TRBJ2-2, the V gene TRBV9; 9 nucleotides line up with TRBD1. The sample was peripheral blood, taken on day 0 of AZD1222 vaccination. This sequence originates from an adult in good health. CDR3 coding DNA: TGTGCCAGCAGCGTGAACCTCGACAGGGGGACCGGGGAGCTGTTTTTT. Residues: CASSVNLDRGTGELFF.